This T cell receptor (beta chain) was documented in a study of CDR3 diversity in severe acne. TCRdb independently ran MiXCR on the PCR reads; one entry per CDR3 protein. The sample gives around 85,000 distinct CDR3 sequences, about 49% of which show up once; 9.5% to 13% is in the top ten. CDR1 is SGHRS, CDR2 YFSETQ, per germline. The CDR3 has 15 amino acids. After removal of 4 bases from V and 3 bases from J, the junction contained 2 bases not matched to a gene. The receptor comes from a male donor with severe acne vulgaris. What was sequenced was blood. The chain couples TRBV5-1 to TRBJ2-5; 14 bases agree with TRBD2. This CDR3 reads CASSLGLAGEETQYF. The DNA for the CDR3 is TGCGCCAGCAGCCTGGGACTAGCGGGAGAAGAGACCCAGTACTTC.